These 11 T cell receptor beta chains were all obtained from the same sample, sequenced in a study of blood T cell repertoires in COVID-19. Some clones are missing from TCRdb's copy, which holds only in-frame ones; the method was immunoSEQ multiplex PCR. The repertoire consists of about 140,000 clones, with 70% to 90% occurring once and the leading ten covering less than 2%. Sequenced sample: peripheral blood. Source of these receptors: an older man with acute or convalescent COVID-19.

The CDR3 loop is CASSLGAGGGYEQYF. CDR3 bases: TGTGCCAGCAGCTTAGGCGCAGGGGGAGGCTACGAGCAGTACTTC. The chain joins TRBV7-2 to TRBJ2-7; D may be TRBD1 (7 bases). There are 15 residues in the CDR3. CDR1 and CDR2 (germline): SGHTA, FQGNSA. Trimming removed 1 base at V and 3 bases at J, with 13 bases between.

The chain uses TRBV7-6 and TRBJ1-1; D might be TRBD1 (6 bases). The CDR3 length is 13 residues. Germline V gene sequence: CDR1 SGHVS, CDR2 FNYEAQ. V shed 3 bases and J shed 3 bases, with 8 bases lying between them. The CDR3 bases are TGTGCCAGCAGCTTGCAGGGGTACACTGAAGCTTTCTTT. Protein: CASSLQGYTEAFF. The whole variable domain, remainder taken from reference TRBV7-6 and TRBJ1-1, is GAGVSQSPRYKVTKRGQDVALRCDPISGHVSLYWYRQALGQGPEFLTYFNYEAQQDKSGLPNDRFSAERPEGSISTLTIQRTEQRDSAMYRCASSLQGYTEAFFGQGTRLTVV.

The rearrangement uses TRBV5-1 and TRBJ2-5, with 12 bases aligning to TRBD1. This CDR3 is 15 amino acids long. V gave up 5 bases and J gave up 5 bases; unmatched junction bases: 7. Per germline, CDR1 SGHRS and CDR2 YFSETQ. The CDR3 spells CASRFGTGGTETQYF. In DNA form, the CDR3 reads TGCGCCAGCAGATTCGGGACAGGGGGCACGGAGACCCAGTACTTC.

The rearrangement links TRBV27 to TRBJ2-1; possibly TRBD2 for D (5 bases). The CDR3 has 17 residues. V dropped 3 bases and J dropped 6 bases, with 21 bases sitting between them. Looked up from germline, CDR1 is MNHEY and CDR2 is SMNVEV (reference sequence). The CDR3 sequence is CASSLSGGESLPNEQFF. CDR3 DNA sequence: TGTGCCAGCAGTTTGAGCGGTGGGGAATCCCTACCCAATGAGCAGTTCTTC.

The V call is TRBV18, the J call TRBJ1-1; D is unclear. This CDR3 contains 14 residues. V was pared by 2 bases and J by 1 base, with 8 bases between. The germline V gene encodes CDR1 KGHSH and CDR2 LQKENI. The CDR3 spells CASSPSRQNTEAFF. The CDR3 bases are TGTGCCAGCTCACCAAGTAGACAGAACACTGAAGCTTTCTTT.

CDR3 DNA sequence: TGTGCCAGCAGCCAAGGTCGGGTATCTCTAACCGAGGGCCTCCACTTT. The encoded protein is CASSQGRVSLTEGLHF. V gene TRBV3-1 (or the pseudogene TRBV3-2) combines with J gene TRBJ1-6; D is uncertain. From germline, CDR1 is LGHDT and CDR2 YNNKEL (reference sequence). V shed 1 base and J shed 15 bases, with 22 bases lying between them. The CDR3 consists of 16 residues.

This clone was counted between two and nine times. The V call is TRBV5-8, the J call TRBJ2-2; tentatively, D is TRBD1 (6 bases). Germline V gene sequence: CDR1 SGHTS, CDR2 YDEGEE. The V and J ends lost 3 bases and 1 base respectively, with 10 bases between them. This CDR3 is 15 amino acids long. In nucleotides, the CDR3 is TGTGCCAGCAGCTATTGGACAGAGAACACCGGGGAGCTGTTTTTT. It is translated as CASSYWTENTGELFF.

The V and J genes are TRBV6-5 and TRBJ1-5, with a weak D call TRBD1 (5 bases). CDR3 size: 13 residues. Trimming left V 6 bases short and J 5 bases short, with 11 bases between. CDR1 and CDR2 (germline): MNHEY, SVGAGI. CDR3 protein: CASRKGEYQPQHF. The CDR3 coding sequence is TGTGCCAGCAGGAAAGGGGAATATCAGCCCCAGCATTTT.

This chain links TRBV12-5 with TRBJ2-7, with D perhaps matching TRBD1 (6 bases). The CDR3 spans 12 residues. Trimming stripped 1 base from V and 6 bases from J, with 7 bases between. Germline V gives CDR1 LGHNT, CDR2 FRNRAP. CDR3 region: CASGLGGGEQYF. CDR3 coding DNA: TGTGCTAGTGGTTTGGGAGGGGGCGAGCAGTACTTC.

The rearrangement uses TRBV6-1 and TRBJ2-7; no clear D gene. Germline CDR1 reads MNHNS; CDR2 reads SASEGT. CDR3 size: 12 residues. The CDR3 coding sequence is TGTGCCAGCAGTGAATCCGGAGCCCGATTTCCAGTC. Its protein is CASSESGARFPV.

V gene TRBV28 combines with J gene TRBJ2-7; weak D call: TRBD1 (7 bases). Germline loops: CDR1 MDHEN, CDR2 SYDVKM. V was trimmed by 6 bases and J by 9 bases, leaving 15 bases between them. The CDR3 consists of 12 residues. The CDR3 DNA follows: TGTGCCAGCAGGTCACAGGGGAGGTCGCAGTACTTC. Translation: CASRSQGRSQYF.